This TCR beta chain was sequenced for a study of blood T cell repertoires in COVID-19. V was shortened by 2 bases and J by 5 bases, with 13 bases between the two germline ends. Germline CDR1 reads LGHNT; CDR2 reads FRNRAP. The CDR3 has 15 amino acids. Original analysis: Estimation of nucleated cell counts was performed using reference gene primer amplification. Data came from immunoSEQ multiplex PCR; TCRdb stores just in-frame clones and leaves some out. V and J calls and clone size come straight from that table; D and trimming were deduced from the DNA. Among approximately 270,000 clones, 80% to 95% were seen once, and the ten largest hold about 3%.

Sequencing was carried out using PBMCs or T cells enriched from blood (not recorded which). This chain links TRBV12-5 with TRBJ1-5; D call uncertain. The sequence was collected from a man aged 35 to 55 who had been exposed to COVID-19. Written as DNA, the CDR3 is TGTGCTAGTGGTTTGCTCACAACACCTGATCAGCCCCAGCATTTT. Residues: CASGLLTTPDQPQHF.